Listed here are 18 T cell receptor beta chains from one sample, sequenced in a study of T cell changes during pregnancy in multiple sclerosis. Here immunoSEQ multiplex PCR was the method, and the copy in TCRdb shows in-frame clones only, minus some. This sample has some 64,000 clones; approximately 90% occur once, and the top ten carry 0.89%. The source was peripheral blood, collected in the first trimester of pregnancy. These receptors were taken from a female donor in good health, enrolled as a control in a pregnancy study.

This clone was observed a few times. The chain couples TRBV9 to TRBJ1-1; 7 bases match TRBD1. The V segment lost 0 bases and the J segment 5 bases; nucleotides outside the gene matches: 13. Germline values: CDR1 SGDLS, CDR2 YYNGEE. This CDR3 comprises 17 residues. Here the CDR3 reads CASSVEDPGQGETEAFF. The CDR3 region has the DNA TGTGCCAGCAGCGTAGAGGATCCGGGCCAGGGGGAGACTGAAGCTTTCTTT.

The chain combines TRBV29-1 with TRBJ1-5; the match to TRBD1 covers 8 bases. This CDR3 has 16 amino acids. V lost 4 bases to trimming and J lost 4 bases; unmatched junction nucleotides: 12. In germline, CDR1 is SQVTM, CDR2 ANQGSEA. The CDR3, as DNA: TGCAGCGTTGTTGGCACGCGGGACAGGCGAAATCAGCCCCAGCATTTT. Translated, it gives CSVVGTRDRRNQPQHF.

This rearrangement joins TRBV6-4 to TRBJ1-2; perhaps TRBD1 as D (6 bases). Germline CDR1 MRHNA, CDR2 SNTAGT. There are 16 residues in the CDR3. Trimming removed 1 base at V and 6 bases at J, with 18 bases between. CDR3 protein: CASSDFGLGQRNGYTF. In DNA form, the CDR3 reads TGTGCCAGCAGTGACTTCGGGCTTGGACAGCGAAATGGCTACACCTTC.

This sequence joins TRBV7-3 and TRBJ1-2; perhaps TRBD1 as D (5 bases). V was cut by 7 bases and J by 1 base, with 16 bases left in between. CDR1 SGHTA and CDR2 FQGTGA come from the germline V gene. The CDR3 is made up of 15 amino acids. Written as DNA, the CDR3 is TGTGCCAGCACCCAAAGAGTCGGGGGTAACTATGGCTACACCTTC. Encoded protein: CASTQRVGGNYGYTF. The complete variable domain, with remaining parts taken from reference TRBV7-3 and TRBJ1-2, reads GAGVSQTPSNKVTEKGKYVELRCDPISGHTALYWYRQSLGQGPEFLIYFQGTGAADDSGLPNDRFFAVRPEGSVSTLKIQRTERGDSAVYLCASTQRVGGNYGYTFGSGTRLTVV.

The J gene is TRBJ2-2, the V gene TRBV7-3, with TRBD2 matching over 11 bases. Germline values: CDR1 SGHTA, CDR2 FQGTGA. The CDR3 covers 16 residues. V shed 3 bases, J shed 6 bases, and the junction held 6 bases outside the gene matches. CDR3 coding DNA: TGTGCCAGCAGCTTTACTAGCGGGGGTTCATCCGGGGAGCTGTTTTTT. Protein sequence: CASSFTSGGSSGELFF.

J is TRBJ2-7 and V is TRBV27; no clear D gene. The germline gives CDR1 MNHEY, CDR2 SMNVEV (reference sequence). This CDR3 is 11 amino acids long. Trimming took off 8 bases at V and 5 bases at J, with 10 bases between the two ends. The chain's CDR3 is CASEAPNEQYF. CDR3 in DNA: TGTGCCAGCGAGGCCCCAAACGAGCAGTACTTC.

Only one count was recorded for this clone. This chain connects TRBV19 to TRBJ1-5, with D possibly TRBD1 on 6 matching bases. CDR3 length: 15 residues. With 5 bases removed from V and 4 bases from J, the gap between germline ends came to 15 bases. Germline CDR1 LNHDA, CDR2 SQIVND (reference sequence). CDR3 sequence (DNA): TGTGCCAGTAGTTTGGAACAGGGAGAAAATCAGCCCCAGCATTTT. As protein: CASSLEQGENQPQHF.

The chain couples TRBV7-9 to TRBJ2-3, with 8 bases fitting TRBD2. Germline V gene sequence: CDR1 SEHNR, CDR2 FQNEAQ (reference sequence). V shed 7 bases and J 0 bases; nucleotides not matched to a gene: 6. The CDR3 spans 15 residues. The CDR3 sequence: CASIKAGDSTDTQYF. The CDR3 region has the DNA TGTGCCAGCATAAAAGCGGGGGATAGCACAGATACGCAGTATTTT.

The chain has TRBV7-3 and TRBJ2-3; 10 bases agree with TRBD2. The CDR3 loop spans 15 amino acids. Germline V gives CDR1 SGHTA, CDR2 FQGTGA. The V gene end was trimmed by 5 bases and the J gene end by 4 bases; junction bases not matched to a gene: 6. For the CDR3, the DNA is TGTGCCAGCAGCCGAAGCGGGGGGGCTTCAGATACGCAGTATTTT. It yields the protein CASSRSGGASDTQYF.

The count of this clone is one. The chain carries TRBV5-1 and TRBJ2-2; D unclear. Trimming removed 0 bases from V and 0 bases from J, with 6 bases in between. The CDR3 has 15 amino acids. The germline V gene encodes CDR1 SGHRS and CDR2 YFSETQ. CDR3 bases: TGCGCCAGCAGCTTGGACACCCCGAACACCGGGGAGCTGTTTTTT. Protein sequence: CASSLDTPNTGELFF.

About this clone: Additional DNA sequences in this sample encode the identical CDR3. The chain has TRBV7-2 and TRBJ1-5, with D maybe TRBD1 (5 bases). V was clipped by 5 bases and J by 4 bases, with 15 bases between them. This CDR3 is 15 amino acids long. Germline CDR1 SGHTA, CDR2 FQGNSA. The CDR3 region is CASSLGQGSNQPQHF. CDR3 nucleotides: TGTGCCAGCAGCCTAGGGCAGGGCTCTAATCAGCCCCAGCATTTT.

Here the CDR3 DNA reads TGTGCCAGCACCCGGACAGGGGGCGACACCGGGGAGCTGTTTTTT. Its translation is CASTRTGGDTGELFF. The chain carries TRBV6-5 and TRBJ2-2, with TRBD1 matching 11 bases. Per the germline V gene, CDR1 is MNHEY and CDR2 is SVGAGI. The CDR3 extends over 15 amino acids. Trimming at V came to 7 bases and at J to 3 bases, leaving 4 bases not matched to a gene.

This chain connects TRBV15 to TRBJ1-5; maybe TRBD1 (5 bases). CDR1 is LNHNV, CDR2 YYDKDF, per germline (reference sequence). With 4 bases removed from V and 1 base from J, the gap between germline ends came to 11 bases. There are 15 residues in the CDR3. The CDR3 bases are TGTGCCACCAGCATGACAGCTCCCAGCAATCAGCCCCAGCATTTT. Protein sequence: CATSMTAPSNQPQHF.

The chain couples TRBV7-9 to TRBJ2-3; TRBD2 matches 12 bases. Germline V gives CDR1 SEHNR, CDR2 FQNEAQ (reference sequence). CDR3 size: 16 residues. J was trimmed by 4 bases and V by 5 bases; bases with no gene match: 7. DNA of the CDR3: TGTGCCAGCAGCCTTACTAGCGGGGGGCTGTCAGATACGCAGTATTTT. Protein sequence: CASSLTSGGLSDTQYF.

This clone appeared a few times. This chain links TRBV14 with TRBJ1-1; D not certain. The germline gives CDR1 SGHDN, CDR2 FVKESK. Trimming left V 4 bases short and J 0 bases short, with 9 bases between. The CDR3 is 14 amino acids. The CDR3 bases are TGTGCCAGCAGCCCTCTCGAGCTGAACACTGAAGCTTTCTTT. Protein: CASSPLELNTEAFF.

V and J are TRBV6-5 and TRBJ1-1, with unresolved D. The CDR3 loop spans 14 amino acids. V dropped 6 bases and J dropped 4 bases, with 15 bases sitting between them. Germline V lookup: CDR1 MNHEY, CDR2 SVGAGI. The CDR3 loop is CASSTGNLGTEAFF. CDR3 in DNA: TGTGCCAGCAGCACGGGGAATTTGGGCACTGAAGCTTTCTTT.

Only one count was recorded for this clone. The genes are TRBV6-6 and TRBJ2-7; 8 bases map to TRBD1. Germline CDR1 and CDR2: MNHNY and SVGAGI (reference sequence). Trimming at V came to 2 bases and at J to 3 bases, leaving 3 bases not matched to a gene. CDR3 length: 14 amino acids. CDR3 coding DNA: TGTGCCAGCAGTTACCCAGGGGGCAACTACGAGCAGTACTTC. This encodes CASSYPGGNYEQYF.

This chain connects TRBV27 to TRBJ2-2, with 7 bases that match TRBD1. Germline V gene lookup returns CDR1 MNHEY and CDR2 SMNVEV (reference sequence). V lost 4 bases and J lost 5; bases outside the gene matches: 10. The CDR3 has 16 residues. The CDR3 sequence: CASSSYLTGVTGELFF. Here the CDR3 DNA reads TGTGCCAGCAGTTCTTACCTTACAGGGGTTACCGGGGAGCTGTTTTTT.